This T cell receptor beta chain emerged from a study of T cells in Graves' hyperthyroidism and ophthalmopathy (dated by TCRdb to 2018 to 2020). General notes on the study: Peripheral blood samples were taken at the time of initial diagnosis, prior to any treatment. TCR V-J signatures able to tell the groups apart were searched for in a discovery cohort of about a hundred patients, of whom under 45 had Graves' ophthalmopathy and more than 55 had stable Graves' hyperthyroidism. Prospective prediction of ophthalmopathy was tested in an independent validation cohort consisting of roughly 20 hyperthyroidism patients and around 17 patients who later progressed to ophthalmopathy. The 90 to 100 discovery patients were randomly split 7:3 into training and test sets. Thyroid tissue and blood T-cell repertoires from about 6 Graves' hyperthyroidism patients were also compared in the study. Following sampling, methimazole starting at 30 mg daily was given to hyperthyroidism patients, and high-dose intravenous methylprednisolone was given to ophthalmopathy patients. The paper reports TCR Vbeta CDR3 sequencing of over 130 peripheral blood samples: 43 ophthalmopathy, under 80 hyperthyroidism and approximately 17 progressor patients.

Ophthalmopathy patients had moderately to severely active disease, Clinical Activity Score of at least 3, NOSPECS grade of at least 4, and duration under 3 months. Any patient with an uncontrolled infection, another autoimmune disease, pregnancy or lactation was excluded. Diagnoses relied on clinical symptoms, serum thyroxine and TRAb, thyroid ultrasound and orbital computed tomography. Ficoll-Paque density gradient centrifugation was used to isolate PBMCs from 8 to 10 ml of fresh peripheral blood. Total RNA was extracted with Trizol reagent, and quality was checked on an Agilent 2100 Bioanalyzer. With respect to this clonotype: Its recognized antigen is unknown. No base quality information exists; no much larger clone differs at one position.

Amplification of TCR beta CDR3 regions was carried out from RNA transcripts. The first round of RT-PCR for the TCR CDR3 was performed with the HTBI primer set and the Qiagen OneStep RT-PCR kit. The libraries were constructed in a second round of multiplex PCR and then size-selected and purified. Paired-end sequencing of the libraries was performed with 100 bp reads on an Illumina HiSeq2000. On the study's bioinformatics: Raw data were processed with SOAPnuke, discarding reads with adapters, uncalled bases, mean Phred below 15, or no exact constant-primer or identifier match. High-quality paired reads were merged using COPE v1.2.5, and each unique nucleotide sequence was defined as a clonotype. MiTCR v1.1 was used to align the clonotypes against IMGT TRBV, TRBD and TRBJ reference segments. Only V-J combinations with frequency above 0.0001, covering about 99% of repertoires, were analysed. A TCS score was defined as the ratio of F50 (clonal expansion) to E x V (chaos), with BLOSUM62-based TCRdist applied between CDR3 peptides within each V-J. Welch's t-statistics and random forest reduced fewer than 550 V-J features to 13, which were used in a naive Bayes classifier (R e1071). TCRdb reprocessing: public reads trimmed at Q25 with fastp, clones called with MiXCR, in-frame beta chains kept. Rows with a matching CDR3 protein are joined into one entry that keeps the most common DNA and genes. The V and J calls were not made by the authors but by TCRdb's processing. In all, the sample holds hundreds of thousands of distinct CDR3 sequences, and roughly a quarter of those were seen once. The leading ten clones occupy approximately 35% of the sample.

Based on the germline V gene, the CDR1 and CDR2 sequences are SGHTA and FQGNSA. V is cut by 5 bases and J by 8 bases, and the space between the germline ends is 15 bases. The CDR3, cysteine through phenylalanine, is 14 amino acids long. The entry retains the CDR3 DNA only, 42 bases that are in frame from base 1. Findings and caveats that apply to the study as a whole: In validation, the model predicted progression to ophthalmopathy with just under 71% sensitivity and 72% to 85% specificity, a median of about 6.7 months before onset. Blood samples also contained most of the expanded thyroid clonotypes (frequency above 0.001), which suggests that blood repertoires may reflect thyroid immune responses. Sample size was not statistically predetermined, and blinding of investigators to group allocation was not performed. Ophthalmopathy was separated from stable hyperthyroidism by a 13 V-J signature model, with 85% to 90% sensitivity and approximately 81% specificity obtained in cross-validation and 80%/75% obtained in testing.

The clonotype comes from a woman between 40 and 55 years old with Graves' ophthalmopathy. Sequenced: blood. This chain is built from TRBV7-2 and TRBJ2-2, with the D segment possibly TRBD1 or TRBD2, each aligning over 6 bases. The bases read TGTGCCAGCAGCCTAGGGGGACTCCCAGGGGAGCTGTTTTTT. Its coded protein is CASSLGGLPGELFF. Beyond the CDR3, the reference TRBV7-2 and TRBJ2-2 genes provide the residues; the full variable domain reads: GAGVSQSPSNKVTEKGKDVELRCDPISGHTALYWYRQSLGQGLEFLIYFQGNSAPDKSGLPSDRFSAERTGGSVSTLTIQRTQQEDSAVYLCASSLGGLPGELFFGEGSRLTVL.